These T cell receptor beta chains were read from a single sample in a study of shared clonotypes between healthy human individuals. Method: immunoSEQ multiplex PCR; TCRdb's copy keeps in-frame clones and lacks some. This table has over a million clones, around 97% appearing once. The specimen was naive CD4+ T cells sorted from blood. These receptors were obtained from a man aged 25-45 years in good health. Both conserved end residues are part of each CDR3. D genes are given only for firm matches. Only some rows state a clone size, as once, few, many or a class for expanded clones.

CDR3 DNA,CDR3 protein,V gene,clone size,J gene,D gene
TGTGCCAGCAGTTACTCGACAGGGGTGATCCACGAGCAGTACTTC,CASSYSTGVIHEQYF,TRBV6-5,-,TRBJ2-7,TRBD1
TGTGCCAGCAGCAAAACCGGGACAGGGGGCCTCAATGAGCAGTTCTTC,CASSKTGTGGLNEQFF,TRBV7-8,-,TRBJ2-1,TRBD1
TGCAGCGGAGGGACAAACAGGGTCCATGAGCAGTTCTTC,CSGGTNRVHEQFF,TRBV29-1,-,TRBJ2-1,-
TGTGCCAGTAGTATAGGGACTAGCGGGGACGAGCAGTTCTTC,CASSIGTSGDEQFF,TRBV19,-,TRBJ2-1,TRBD2
TGTGCCAGCAGTCCATTTGACAGACCTACCTACGAGCAGTACTTC,CASSPFDRPTYEQYF,TRBV5-6,-,TRBJ2-7,-
TGTGCCAGCAGGAAGAGGCTAAATGAGCAGTTCTTC,CASRKRLNEQFF,TRBV21-1,-,TRBJ2-1,-
TGTGCCATTTCAAACCTAGCGGGAGGTTGGACCCAGTACTTC,CAISNLAGGWTQYF,TRBV6-6,-,TRBJ2-5,TRBD2
TGTGCCAGCAGCTTGTCATGGGAGAGTAAGGGCTACACCTTC,CASSLSWESKGYTF,TRBV5-5,-,TRBJ1-2,-
TGCGCCAGCAGCGGGGACCCGTACAGCCAAGAGACCCAGTACTTC,CASSGDPYSQETQYF,TRBV5-1,-,TRBJ2-5,-
TGTGCCAGCAGCTTAGAGAGCCAAGCCTTCTTTTATGGCTACACCTTC,CASSLESQAFFYGYTF,TRBV7-2,-,TRBJ1-2,-
TGTGCCAGCAGCGTAGTCCTGGGCTCCTACAATGAGCAGTTCTTC,CASSVVLGSYNEQFF,TRBV9,-,TRBJ2-1,-
TGTGCCAGCAGCCTCTCAGGGGGGGCGGCCTACGAGCAGTACTTC,CASSLSGGAAYEQYF,TRBV7-8,-,TRBJ2-7,-
TGCGCCAGCAGCCCCGGACAGGGTTTGGGCTATGGCTACACCTTC,CASSPGQGLGYGYTF,TRBV5-1,-,TRBJ1-2,TRBD1
TGTGCCAGCAGTGCCCGCGGACTGATTAACTATGGCTACACCTTC,CASSARGLINYGYTF,TRBV25-1,once,TRBJ1-2,-
TGCAGCGTGCCCCGTGTCGGACCGAACACTGAAGCTTTCTTT,CSVPRVGPNTEAFF,TRBV29-1,-,TRBJ1-1,-
TGTGCCAGTAGTGCTCCTCCCGGGACGCAGTACTTC,CASSAPPGTQYF,TRBV19,-,TRBJ2-5,-
TGTGCCAGCAGCTCTCCCGGCGGCGGGGACTCCTACGAGCAGTACTTC,CASSSPGGGDSYEQYF,TRBV7-8,-,TRBJ2-7,-
TGTGCCAGCAGAAAGACAGCAACCTACGAGCAGTACTTC,CASRKTATYEQYF,TRBV6-5,-,TRBJ2-7,-
TGTGCCTGCCGACAGGGTTCCTACGAGCAGTACTTC,CACRQGSYEQYF,TRBV30,-,TRBJ2-7,TRBD1
TGTGCCAGTGCACGGGAACAGACTAACTATGGCTACACCTTC,CASAREQTNYGYTF,TRBV19,-,TRBJ1-2,-
TGTGCCAGCAGTTTCTCCTACACGGGGGATACGCAGTATTTT,CASSFSYTGDTQYF,TRBV27,-,TRBJ2-3,-
TGTGCCAGCAGCAGGGCCCTGCGGGAGGGGGATGAGCAGTTCTTC,CASSRALREGDEQFF,TRBV9,-,TRBJ2-1,TRBD2
TGTGCCAGCAGCCCCAGGGCGAACACTGAAGCTTTCTTT,CASSPRANTEAFF,TRBV7-8,-,TRBJ1-1,-
TGTGCCAGCAGTACACTCCGGGAATTGGGTCTTCGGGAGACCCAGTACTTC,CASSTLRELGLRETQYF,TRBV28,-,TRBJ2-5,-
TGCGCCAGCAGCTTGGCCGGGACAGGGGGCTCACAAGAGACCCAGTACTTC,CASSLAGTGGSQETQYF,TRBV5-1,-,TRBJ2-5,TRBD1
TGTGCCAGCAGCTTACTGACTGACACTGAAGCTTTCTTT,CASSLLTDTEAFF,TRBV7-8,-,TRBJ1-1,-
TGCAGCGTTGGCCTCCCCGGGACCCAAGAGACCCAGTACTTC,CSVGLPGTQETQYF,TRBV29-1,once,TRBJ2-5,-
TGTGCCAGCAGCCTTATGTGGGGGGAGAATGAGCAGTTCTTC,CASSLMWGENEQFF,TRBV2,-,TRBJ2-1,-
TGTGCCAGCAGTGTAGGAGTCCAGCCCCAGCATTTT,CASSVGVQPQHF,TRBV6-6,-,TRBJ1-5,-
TGTGCCAGCTCACCTATGCCCTCCCGGACCGGGGAGCTGTTTTTT,CASSPMPSRTGELFF,TRBV18,-,TRBJ2-2,-
TGTGCCAGCAGTGAACGCGGGACAGACCGCTACGAGCAGTACTTC,CASSERGTDRYEQYF,TRBV6-1,-,TRBJ2-7,-
TGTGCCAGCAGTGGAGGCGTAACCTACAATGAGCAGTTCTTC,CASSGGVTYNEQFF,TRBV2,-,TRBJ2-1,-
TGTGCCAGCACTCTTGGGGTTCATGGCTACACCTTC,CASTLGVHGYTF,TRBV28,-,TRBJ1-2,-
TGTGCCAGCAGTGAACCGGGCGCCTATGAGCAGTTCTTC,CASSEPGAYEQFF,TRBV25-1,-,TRBJ2-1,-
TGTGCCAGCAGTTACTCGAGGCCGCAGGGACCGGGGGAGCAGTACTTC,CASSYSRPQGPGEQYF,TRBV6-5,-,TRBJ2-7,-